This is a list of T cell receptor beta chains from one sample in a study of T cells in Graves' hyperthyroidism and ophthalmopathy. TCRdb independently ran MiXCR on the multiplex PCR reads; one entry per CDR3 protein. The sample lists 350,000 to 450,000 distinct CDR3 sequences, over 11% seen once, with 28% in the top ten. Sequencing input: blood. These TCRs come from a man aged 50 to 59 with Graves' ophthalmopathy. Each CDR3 is given with its conserved first and last residue. The D gene is left open where the match is weak. The size field is filled for only some rows; it gives once, few, many or a size class.

J gene: TRBJ1-2
D gene: .
V gene: TRBV5-1
CDR3 length: 16
clone size: many
CDR3 DNA: TGCGCCAGCAGCTGGGGAACCAGTGGGTCGATTTATGGCTACACCTTC
CDR3 protein: CASSWGTSGSIYGYTF

J gene: TRBJ2-1
D gene: .
V gene: TRBV27
CDR3 length: 17
clone size: .
CDR3 DNA: TGTGCCAGCAGTTTATGGGCTAGCTCTAGAGGGTACAATGAGCAGTTCTTC
CDR3 protein: CASSLWASSRGYNEQFF

J gene: TRBJ1-2
D gene: .
V gene: TRBV6-1
CDR3 length: 15
clone size: many
CDR3 DNA: TGTGCCAGCAGTTCCCCACAAACCCGCGGCTATGGCTACACCTTC
CDR3 protein: CASSSPQTRGYGYTF

J gene: TRBJ2-1
D gene: TRBD2
V gene: TRBV10-1
CDR3 length: 16
clone size: many
CDR3 DNA: TGCGCCAGCAGTGAGTTGTCTAGCGGGAGTTCGAATGAGCAGTTCTTC
CDR3 protein: CASSELSSGSSNEQFF

J gene: TRBJ2-7
D gene: TRBD1
V gene: TRBV5-1
CDR3 length: 13
clone size: few
CDR3 DNA: TGCGCCAGCAGCTCGACAGGGGGCGGCGAGCAGTACTTC
CDR3 protein: CASSSTGGGEQYF

J gene: TRBJ1-5
D gene: TRBD1
V gene: TRBV20-1
CDR3 length: 17
clone size: many
CDR3 DNA: TGCAGTGCTAGTATCGGACAGGGGCCTTATAGCAATCAGCCCCAGCATTTT
CDR3 protein: CSASIGQGPYSNQPQHF

J gene: TRBJ2-5
D gene: TRBD2
V gene: TRBV24-1
CDR3 length: 16
clone size: few
CDR3 DNA: TGTGCCACCAGTGACCCCGGGACTACGGGAAAAGAGACCCAGTACTTC
CDR3 protein: CATSDPGTTGKETQYF

J gene: TRBJ1-2
D gene: .
V gene: TRBV9
CDR3 length: 13
clone size: .
CDR3 DNA: TGTGCCAGCAGCGTGAAAGAACGCTATGGCTACACCTTC
CDR3 protein: CASSVKERYGYTF

J gene: TRBJ1-2
D gene: .
V gene: TRBV28
CDR3 length: 17
clone size: many
CDR3 DNA: TGTGCCAGCAGTTCACCACCCCACATACGTGCTACAGATGGCTACACCTTC
CDR3 protein: CASSSPPHIRATDGYTF

J gene: TRBJ1-4
D gene: .
V gene: TRBV29-1
CDR3 length: 13
clone size: few
CDR3 DNA: TGCAGCGTTGAAGCAGAAGAAGGTGAAAAACTGTTTTTT
CDR3 protein: CSVEAEEGEKLFF

J gene: TRBJ1-6
D gene: .
V gene: TRBV5-4
CDR3 length: 15
clone size: few
CDR3 DNA: TGTGCCAGCAGCTTTTCGGGGAGAGGTTATTCACCCCTCCACTTT
CDR3 protein: CASSFSGRGYSPLHF

J gene: TRBJ1-1
D gene: .
V gene: TRBV11-2
CDR3 length: 15
clone size: many
CDR3 DNA: TGTGCCAGCAGCACATTAGGGGCTGGGAACACTGAAGCTTTCTTT
CDR3 protein: CASSTLGAGNTEAFF

J gene: TRBJ2-7
D gene: .
V gene: TRBV6-1
CDR3 length: 14
clone size: few
CDR3 DNA: TGTGCCACCGAAACCCGGGACGGAACCTACGAGCAGTACTTC
CDR3 protein: CATETRDGTYEQYF

J gene: TRBJ2-3
D gene: .
V gene: TRBV12-3/TRBV12-4
CDR3 length: 13
clone size: many
CDR3 DNA: TGTGCCAGCAGTTCCAGGACCACAGATACGCAGTATTTT
CDR3 protein: CASSSRTTDTQYF

J gene: TRBJ2-3
D gene: .
V gene: TRBV7-2
CDR3 length: 16
clone size: many
CDR3 DNA: TGTGCCAGCAGCTTATTGCCGGGGGCTTTTGCAGATACGCAGTATTTT
CDR3 protein: CASSLLPGAFADTQYF